Each of the 2 T cell receptor beta chains below was sequenced from the same sample in a study of blood T cell repertoires in COVID-19. Profiling relied on immunoSEQ multiplex PCR, and the TCRdb table lists in-frame clones only, not all of them. The sample lists fewer than 200,000 clones, approximately 86% occurring once. Sequencing input: peripheral blood. These receptors originate from an elderly woman with COVID-19, enrolled during active disease.

The genes are TRBV19 and TRBJ1-5; 9 nucleotides line up with TRBD1. Per the germline V gene, CDR1 is LNHDA and CDR2 is SQIVND (reference sequence). V lost 8 bases and J lost 11; bases outside the gene matches: 22. The CDR3 runs 17 residues. The CDR3 loop reads CASVTGTGFIKFEAQHF. The CDR3 DNA follows: TGTGCCAGTGTAACCGGGACAGGGTTTATCAAGTTTGAAGCCCAGCATTTT.

In this sample, this clone turned up a few times. In DNA form, the CDR3 reads TGTGCCAGCAGCTCTTTCGGACTAGCGGGGGCCTACGAGCAGTACTTC. This sequence encodes CASSSFGLAGAYEQYF. J is TRBJ2-7 and V is TRBV5-4, with 13 bases identical to TRBD2. CDR3 size: 16 residues. From germline, CDR1 is SGHNT and CDR2 YYREEE (reference sequence). V dropped 3 bases and J dropped 2; count of bases not matched to a gene: 5. The full variable domain, in which reference TRBV5-4 and TRBJ2-7 provide the parts outside the CDR3, is ETGVTQSPTHLIKTRGQQVTLRCSSQSGHNTVSWYQQALGQGPQFIFQYYREEENGRGNFPPRFSGLQFPNYSSELNVNALELDDSALYLCASSSFGLAGAYEQYFGPGTRLTVT.